These 15 T cell receptor beta chains share one sample of origin, sequenced in a study of blood T cell repertoires in COVID-19 (dated by TCRdb to 2018 to 2021). Libraries were prepared through the immunoSEQ multiplex PCR assay. Held by TCRdb, this immuneACCESS table contains in-frame sequences only and omits some clones. Under half of the omission traces to an unresolved V gene where checked; the cause of the rest is unknown. The sample records a few hundred thousand clones, around 90% of which are singletons. Together, the top ten hold under 4.5% of the sample. Sequencing was carried out using peripheral blood. All receptors derive from a man aged 55-75 years who had recovered from COVID-19.

The chain combines TRBV6-5 with TRBJ1-5, with a weak D call TRBD1 (5 bases). CDR3 length equals 15 residues. Trimming removed 10 bases from V and 2 bases from J, with 18 bases in between. CDR1 and CDR2 (germline): MNHEY, SVGAGI. The CDR3 sequence: CATLSPGSGNQPQHF. DNA for the CDR3: TGTGCCACCCTAAGCCCAGGGTCTGGCAATCAGCCCCAGCATTTT.

The rearrangement uses TRBV27 and TRBJ2-3; D remains unclear. The CDR3 runs 15 residues. Looked up from germline, CDR1 is MNHEY and CDR2 is SMNVEV (reference sequence). V was trimmed by 5 bases and J by 7 bases, leaving 19 bases between them. The DNA of the CDR3 is TGTGCCAGCAGTCCTCGAGGAAACTTGGTTAATACGCAGTATTTT. Protein sequence: CASSPRGNLVNTQYF.

This sequence joins TRBV11-2 and TRBJ2-1; D possibly corresponds to TRBD2 (5 bases). This CDR3 is 14 amino acids long. Trimming left V 0 bases short and J 8 bases short, with 11 bases between. Germline values: CDR1 SGHAT, CDR2 FQNNGV. CDR3 sequence reads: CASSLDRGTHEQFF. CDR3 in DNA: TGTGCCAGCAGCTTAGATCGGGGAACCCATGAGCAGTTCTTC.

CDR3 nucleotides: TGTGCCAGCAGCGTAGTTGACGGGGGGCTCCAAGAGACCCAGTACTTC. This codes for CASSVVDGGLQETQYF. This rearrangement joins TRBV9 to TRBJ2-5, with D maybe TRBD2 (7 bases). V was clipped by 0 bases and J by 1 base, with 13 bases between them. This CDR3 spans 16 amino acids. Germline lookup yields CDR1 SGDLS and CDR2 YYNGEE.

The gene calls are TRBV5-4 and TRBJ2-7; a possible D gene is TRBD2 (5 bases). There are 14 residues in the CDR3. Trimming took 4 bases from V and 2 from J, leaving 13 bases between them. From germline, CDR1 is SGHNT and CDR2 YYREEE (reference sequence). The CDR3 coding sequence is TGTGCCAGCAGCGCACCGGGATCCACCTACGAGCAGTACTTC. This translates into CASSAPGSTYEQYF.

The table lists this clone with a count of one. This sequence joins TRBV6-5 and TRBJ1-2; no reliable D call. Looked up from germline, CDR1 is MNHEY and CDR2 is SVGAGI. V was clipped by 8 bases and J by 3 bases, with 7 bases between them. The length of the CDR3 is 11 residues. The CDR3: CASWRDYGYTF. The CDR3 DNA reads TGTGCCAGCTGGAGGGACTATGGCTACACCTTC.

V and J are TRBV6-5 and TRBJ1-6, with 12 bases matching TRBD1. Germline V CDR1 and CDR2: MNHEY, SVGAGI. J gave up 10 bases and V 7 bases, and 5 bases lay outside the gene matches. CDR3 length: 14 residues. This CDR3 reads CASNRDRGPSPLHF. The DNA for the CDR3 is TGTGCCAGCAATCGGGACAGGGGGCCCTCACCCCTCCACTTT.

The V call is TRBV2, the J call TRBJ2-5, with 7 bases fitting TRBD1. The CDR3 totals 14 residues. Germline CDR1 SNHLY, CDR2 FYNNEI. V was pared by 6 bases and J by 2 bases, with 6 bases of the junction left unmatched. CDR3 sequence reads: CASRWTGLQETQYF. As DNA, the CDR3 is TGTGCCAGCAGGTGGACAGGCCTACAAGAGACCCAGTACTTC.

The chain links TRBV3-1 (or the pseudogene TRBV3-2) to TRBJ2-1, with unresolved D. The CDR3 totals 13 residues. The germline V gene encodes CDR1 LGHDT and CDR2 YNNKEL (reference sequence). V was trimmed by 5 bases and J by 0 bases, leaving 5 bases between them. CDR3 region: CASSYSSYNEQFF. CDR3 nucleotides: TGTGCCAGCAGCTATAGCTCCTACAATGAGCAGTTCTTC.

This chain links TRBV18 with TRBJ2-5; 13 bases map to TRBD2. The CDR3 length is 18 residues. Germline V gene data show CDR1 as KGHSH and CDR2 as LQKENI. Trimming removed 3 bases from V and 6 bases from J; junction bases left unmatched: 13. CDR3 nucleotide sequence: TGTGCCAGCTCACCCCCGGGACTAGCGGGGCAAGACATAAAGACCCAGTACTTC. The encoded protein is CASSPPGLAGQDIKTQYF.

V gene TRBV7-9 combines with J gene TRBJ2-7; D remains ambiguous. Germline V gene data show CDR1 as SEHNR and CDR2 as FQNEAQ (reference sequence). This CDR3 contains 11 residues. Trimming cost V 5 bases and J 3 bases, with 5 bases left between them. CDR3 sequence reads: CASSAVYEQYF. In DNA form, the CDR3 reads TGTGCCAGCAGCGCGGTCTACGAGCAGTACTTC.

The CDR3 DNA reads TGCGCCAGCAGACCCGGGTCAGTTACCGGGGAGCTGTTTTTT. The encoded protein is CASRPGSVTGELFF. The chain joins TRBV5-1 to TRBJ2-2; D remains ambiguous. The CDR3 consists of 14 residues. Trimming removed 5 bases at V and 5 bases at J, with 13 bases between. Germline CDR1 and CDR2: SGHRS and YFSETQ.

CDR3 sequence (DNA): TGTGCCAGCAGACCGACAGGGCTCGGGCAGCCCCAGCATTTT. Translating gives CASRPTGLGQPQHF. V gene TRBV6-6 combines with J gene TRBJ1-5; 7 nucleotides match TRBD1. There are 14 residues in the CDR3. Looked up from germline, CDR1 is MNHNY and CDR2 is SVGAGI (reference sequence). V lost 6 bases to trimming and J lost 7 bases; unmatched junction nucleotides: 9.

The V and J genes are TRBV5-1 and TRBJ1-1, with 7 bases identical to TRBD1. CDR1 is SGHRS, CDR2 YFSETQ, per germline. V lost 4 bases, J lost 4 bases, and 7 bases stayed unmatched. The CDR3 covers 14 residues. For the CDR3, the DNA is TGCGCCAGCAGCGGAGGGGGCGAGGGCACTGAAGCTTTCTTT. It specifies CASSGGGEGTEAFF. Together with reference TRBV5-1 and TRBJ1-1, the CDR3 gives the full variable domain: KAGVTQTPRYLIKTRGQQVTLSCSPISGHRSVSWYQQTPGQGLQFLFEYFSETQRNKGNFPGRFSGRQFSNSRSEMNVSTLELGDSALYLCASSGGGEGTEAFFGQGTRLTVV.

The chain recombines TRBV4-2 with TRBJ1-3, with D possibly matching TRBD1 (5 bases). Germline V gene data show CDR1 as LGHNA and CDR2 as YNFKEQ. This CDR3 contains 19 residues. The V end lost 1 base, the J end lost 0 bases, and 19 bases lay between the germline ends. In DNA, the CDR3 is TGTGCCAGCAGCCAAGCCGGGACTAGCGGTATACTCTCTGGAAACACCATATATTTT. Translation: CASSQAGTSGILSGNTIYF.